The 2 T cell receptor beta chains below come from one sample, sequenced in a study of CD8 T cells in Susac syndrome (dated by TCRdb to the late 2010s). Library preparation was by the immunoSEQ multiplex PCR assay. RNA was extracted using the RNeasy kit, and 0.5 to 1 microgram was reverse transcribed with random hexamers. TCRdb reworked the public reads: Q25 trimming with fastp, MiXCR clone assembly, productive beta chains retained. Entries are consolidated by CDR3 protein sequence, retaining the most common genes and DNA. The sample includes approximately 150,000 distinct CDR3 sequences, with about 95% observed a single time. Approximately 0.11% of the sample belongs to the ten largest clones. Sequenced sample: CD4+ T cells from PBMCs. All receptors derive from a human donor with multiple sclerosis.

The chain recombines TRBV18 with TRBJ2-7; possibly TRBD1 for D (5 bases). Germline-derived CDR1 and CDR2 are KGHSH and LQKENI. V was pared by 4 bases and J by 5 bases, with 9 bases between. This CDR3 comprises 12 residues. The CDR3 loop is CASSLARDEQYF. The CDR3 DNA is TGTGCCAGCTCACTTGCCAGGGACGAGCAGTACTTC. Full variable domain (outside the CDR3, taken from reference TRBV18 and TRBJ2-7): NAGVMQNPRHLVRRRGQEARLRCSPMKGHSHVYWYRQLPEEGLKFMVYLQKENIIDESGMPKERFSAEFPKEGPSILRIQQVVRGDSAAYFCASSLARDEQYFGPGTRLTVT.

The V and J genes are TRBV2 and TRBJ2-3, with TRBD2 as a possible D gene (5 bases). The CDR3 covers 13 residues. The germline CDR1 and CDR2 sequences are SNHLY and FYNNEI. The ends were cut back, 7 bases at V and 2 bases at J, with 10 bases in the middle. The CDR3 DNA sequence: TGTGCCAGCAATCAGCGGTTCACAGATACGCAGTATTTT. Translated: CASNQRFTDTQYF.